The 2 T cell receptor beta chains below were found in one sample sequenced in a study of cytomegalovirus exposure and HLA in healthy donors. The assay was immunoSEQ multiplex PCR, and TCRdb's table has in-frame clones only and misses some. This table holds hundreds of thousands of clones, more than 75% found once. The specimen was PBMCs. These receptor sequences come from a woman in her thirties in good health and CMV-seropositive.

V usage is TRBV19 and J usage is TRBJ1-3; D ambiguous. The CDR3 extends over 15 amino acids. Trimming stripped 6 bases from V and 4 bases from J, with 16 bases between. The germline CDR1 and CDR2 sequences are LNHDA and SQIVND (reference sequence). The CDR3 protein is CASRSRVLQGNTIYF. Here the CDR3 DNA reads TGTGCCAGTAGGTCCCGGGTGCTCCAGGGAAACACCATATATTTT. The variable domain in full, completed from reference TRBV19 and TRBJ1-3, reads DGGITQSPKYLFRKEGQNVTLSCEQNLNHDAMYWYRQDPGQGLRLIYYSQIVNDFQKGDIAEGYSVSREKKESFPLTVTSAQKNPTAFYLCASRSRVLQGNTIYFGEGSWLTVV.

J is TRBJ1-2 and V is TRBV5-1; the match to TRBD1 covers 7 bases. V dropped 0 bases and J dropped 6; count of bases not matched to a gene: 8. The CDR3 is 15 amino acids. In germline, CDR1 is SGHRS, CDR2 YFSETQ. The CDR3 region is CASSLATGELDGYTF. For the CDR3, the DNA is TGCGCCAGCAGCTTGGCCACAGGGGAACTCGATGGCTACACCTTC.